The next 14 T cell receptor beta chains were all read from a single sample in a study of quantifying T cell responses using KT2 cells. As for the study in general: TCR alpha and beta constant-region primers primed reverse transcription of RNA.

The cDNA 3' end received a ligated oligonucleotide with a UMI. An equimolar mix of RC1.1 and RC1.2 primed the beta chain across TRBC1 and TRBC2. TCRdb itself ran the UMI-ligation and nested PCR reads through MiXCR, one entry per CDR3 protein. The repertoire includes some 48,000 distinct CDR3 sequences, 11% of them detected once, and less than 11% sits in the top ten. Material for sequencing was PBMCs spiked with cells of the T cell clone KT2. Source of these receptors: a human donor.

The rearrangement joins TRBV9 to TRBJ2-3; D remains unclear. The ends were cut back, 0 bases at V and 3 bases at J, with 11 bases in the middle. The CDR3 consists of 15 residues. Germline V gene lookup returns CDR1 SGDLS and CDR2 YYNGEE. CDR3 nucleotides: TGTGCCAGCAGCGTAGGATCACTACGTACAGATACGCAGTATTTT. Translation: CASSVGSLRTDTQYF. Filled out from reference TRBV9 and TRBJ2-3, the complete variable domain reads DSGVTQTPKHLITATGQRVTLRCSPRSGDLSVYWYQQSLDQGLQFLIQYYNGEERAKGNILERFSAQQFPDLHSELNLSSLELGDSALYFCASSVGSLRTDTQYFGPGTRLTVL.

This clonotype was detected many times. This chain joins TRBV5-1 and TRBJ1-1, with a weak D call TRBD1 (5 bases). V was clipped by 2 bases and J by 3 bases, with 11 bases between them. The CDR3 covers 14 residues. Germline assignment: CDR1 SGHRS and CDR2 YFSETQ. In DNA, the CDR3 is TGCGCCAGCAGCTTACGGCGGGGGTACACTGAAGCTTTCTTT. Translating gives CASSLRRGYTEAFF.

To note about this clonotype: This may be a read error, as it is one base from a much larger clone. This chain joins TRBV4-1 and TRBJ1-4, with 7 bases identical to TRBD1. CDR1 MGHRA and CDR2 YSYEKL come from the germline V gene. The CDR3 runs 15 residues. CDR3 protein: CARSHGTGDNEKLFF. CDR3 DNA: TGCGCCAGAAGCCACGGTACAGGGGATAATGAAAAACTGTTTTTT.

This clonotype was seen only a few times. The chain links TRBV10-3 to TRBJ2-5; the match to TRBD2 covers 8 bases. The germline gives CDR1 ENHRY, CDR2 SYGVKD. CDR3 length: 16 residues. The V segment lost 8 bases and the J segment 3 bases; nucleotides outside the gene matches: 14. The CDR3 DNA is TGTGCCATCCGGGGGGGCACAAGGGAGACAAAAGAGACCCAGTACTTC. The encoded protein is CAIRGGTRETKETQYF.

In its sample, this clonotype was seen many times. The chain is built from TRBV28 and TRBJ2-5; D remains ambiguous. CDR1 is MDHEN, CDR2 SYDVKM, per germline. The CDR3 totals 15 residues. V was clipped by 1 base and J by 1 base, with 10 bases between them. CDR3 amino acids: CASSLFNPVQETQYF. CDR3 DNA: TGTGCCAGCAGTTTATTTAACCCAGTCCAAGAGACCCAGTACTTC.

This clonotype was observed at least ten times. This chain uses TRBV27 with TRBJ2-5; the match to TRBD1 covers 10 bases. The CDR3 sequence is 15 residues long. Trimming took 5 bases from V and 4 from J; bases not matched to a gene: 7. Germline CDR1 and CDR2: MNHEY and SMNVEV (reference sequence). The CDR3 loop reads CASSPRGDRGETQYF. As DNA, the CDR3 is TGTGCCAGCAGTCCCCGGGGGGACAGGGGAGAGACCCAGTACTTC.

V and J are TRBV7-9 and TRBJ1-2; D is possibly TRBD1 (5 bases). The CDR3 is 14 amino acids. Germline V gene data show CDR1 as SEHNR and CDR2 as FQNEAQ (reference sequence). The V end lost 5 bases, the J end lost 4 bases, and 14 bases lay between the germline ends. The DNA for the CDR3 is TGTGCCAGCAGCCCCCGGGGGGGAAGCTATGGCTACACCTTC. It yields the protein CASSPRGGSYGYTF.

This clonotype appeared a few times. V usage is TRBV6-2 or TRBV6-3 and J usage is TRBJ1-4, with D possibly TRBD1 on 6 matching bases. The CDR3 is 14 amino acids. V was cut by 6 bases and J by 5 bases, with 13 bases left in between. In germline, CDR1 is MNHEY, CDR2 SVGEGT. The CDR3 nucleotides read TGTGCCAGCAGATCGACAGGAGGAAATGAAAAACTGTTTTTT. This gives the protein CASRSTGGNEKLFF.

Ten or more counts support this clonotype. This chain uses TRBV29-1 with TRBJ1-3; D possibly corresponds to TRBD1 (6 bases). Germline V CDR1 and CDR2: SQVTM, ANQGSEA. Trimming removed 4 bases at V and 2 bases at J, with 9 bases between. The CDR3 has 13 amino acids. The CDR3: CSVARGAGNTIYF. CDR3 DNA sequence: TGCAGCGTTGCGAGGGGGGCTGGAAACACCATATATTTT.

This clonotype was seen more than once but under ten times. The chain is built from TRBV12-5 and TRBJ2-5; TRBD1 matches 7 bases. With 1 base clipped from V and 1 base from J, the junction kept 9 bases outside the gene matches. This CDR3 contains 17 residues. The germline V gene has CDR1 LGHNT and CDR2 FRNRAP. The CDR3 here is CASGLGPGGGSQETQYF. The CDR3 bases are TGTGCTAGTGGTTTGGGGCCAGGGGGTGGGAGCCAAGAGACCCAGTACTTC.

This clonotype was picked up a small number of times. The V and J genes are TRBV7-9 and TRBJ1-2; no firm D call. The V and J ends lost 1 base and 4 bases respectively, with 10 bases between them. Germline-derived CDR1 and CDR2 are SEHNR and FQNEAQ (reference sequence). The CDR3 length is 14 residues. CDR3 protein: CASSLGPGTYGYTF. In nucleotides, the CDR3 is TGTGCCAGCAGCTTAGGTCCAGGCACCTATGGCTACACCTTC. The whole variable domain, remainder taken from reference TRBV7-9 and TRBJ1-2, is DTGVSQNPRHKITKRGQNVTFRCDPISEHNRLYWYRQTLGQGPEFLTYFQNEAQLEKSRLLSDRFSAERPKGSFSTLEIQRTEQGDSAMYLCASSLGPGTYGYTFGSGTRLTVV.

CDR3 sequence (DNA): TGTGCCAGCAGTGCCTCGGGGACAGGGGGAAATGAGCAGTTCTTC. Encoded protein: CASSASGTGGNEQFF. This rearrangement joins TRBV25-1 to TRBJ2-1, with 11 bases fitting TRBD1. The germline CDR1 and CDR2 sequences are MGHDK and SYGVNS. CDR3 length: 15 amino acids. J lost 7 bases, V lost 4 bases, and 6 bases had no gene match.

This clonotype was seen ten or more times. The J gene is TRBJ2-3, the V gene TRBV6-1; no definite D call. V lost 5 bases, J lost 0 bases, and 12 bases lay in between. CDR1 and CDR2 from the germline V gene are MNHNS and SASEGT. The CDR3 is 15 residues long. CDR3 region: CASSLRRTSTDTQYF. The DNA of the CDR3 is TGTGCCAGCAGTTTACGACGAACTAGCACAGATACGCAGTATTTT.

The table lists this clonotype with a few counts. The rearrangement uses TRBV6-5 and TRBJ2-5, with D maybe TRBD2 (7 bases). The V end lost 5 bases, the J end lost 2 bases, and 15 bases lay between the germline ends. Germline-derived CDR1 and CDR2 are MNHEY and SVGAGI. The CDR3 extends over 15 amino acids. CDR3 DNA sequence: TGTGCCAGCAGTCGTCGGGGGGCCCCACAAGAGACCCAGTACTTC. Translation gives CASSRRGAPQETQYF.